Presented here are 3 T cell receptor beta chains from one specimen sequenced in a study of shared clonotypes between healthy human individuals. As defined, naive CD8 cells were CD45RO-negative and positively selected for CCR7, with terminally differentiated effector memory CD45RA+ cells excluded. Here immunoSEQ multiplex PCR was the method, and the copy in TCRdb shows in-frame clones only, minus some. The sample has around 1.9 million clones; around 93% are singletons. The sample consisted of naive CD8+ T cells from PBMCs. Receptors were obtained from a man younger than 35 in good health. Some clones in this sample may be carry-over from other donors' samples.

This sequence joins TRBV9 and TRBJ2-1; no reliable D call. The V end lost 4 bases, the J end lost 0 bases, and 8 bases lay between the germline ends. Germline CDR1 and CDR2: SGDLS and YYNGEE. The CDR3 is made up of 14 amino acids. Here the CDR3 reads CASSPLISYNEQFF. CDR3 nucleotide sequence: TGTGCCAGCAGCCCCCTTATCTCCTACAATGAGCAGTTCTTC. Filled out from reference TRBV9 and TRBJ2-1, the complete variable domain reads DSGVTQTPKHLITATGQRVTLRCSPRSGDLSVYWYQQSLDQGLQFLIQYYNGEERAKGNILERFSAQQFPDLHSELNLSSLELGDSALYFCASSPLISYNEQFFGPGTRLTVL.

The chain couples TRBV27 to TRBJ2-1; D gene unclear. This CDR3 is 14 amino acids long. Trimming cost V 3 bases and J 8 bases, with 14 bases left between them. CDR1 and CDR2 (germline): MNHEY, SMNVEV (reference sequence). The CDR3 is CASSLLPRGHEQFF. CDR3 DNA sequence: TGTGCCAGCAGTTTGCTACCCCGAGGCCATGAGCAGTTCTTC.

The CDR3 DNA reads TGCAGCGTTACTAGGGGATCTGATGAAAAACTGTTTTTT. Protein sequence: CSVTRGSDEKLFF. The rearrangement uses TRBV29-1 and TRBJ1-4, with D possibly TRBD1 on 5 matching bases. CDR1 is SQVTM, CDR2 ANQGSEA, per germline. The CDR3 extends over 13 amino acids. V gave up 5 bases and J gave up 6 bases, with 13 bases separating them.